Here is one T cell receptor beta chain with its context. Its antigen is still unknown. This entry comes from a study of cytomegalovirus exposure and HLA in healthy donors. Both 60 Vbeta primers and 13 Jbeta primers went into the PCR. Using immunoSEQ multiplex PCR, the repertoire was profiled, and TCRdb retains in-frame clones only, with some absent. This sample has about 120,000 clones, with around 70% found just once. The CDR3 runs 11 residues. Germline V gene data show CDR1 as SQVTM and CDR2 as ANQGSEA. V lost 4 bases and J 6 bases, leaving 9 bases between the germline ends. Study-level findings and limits: Later analysis associated a missense DCLRE1C variant with TCR beta V- and J-gene trimming.

Material: PBMCs. This clonotype originated in a woman aged 40-49 years in good health and CMV-seronegative. This sequence joins TRBV29-1 and TRBJ2-5, with a tentative D call TRBD2 (5 bases). The CDR3 region is CSVGGPKTQYF. DNA of the CDR3: TGCAGCGTTGGCGGGCCCAAGACCCAGTACTTC.